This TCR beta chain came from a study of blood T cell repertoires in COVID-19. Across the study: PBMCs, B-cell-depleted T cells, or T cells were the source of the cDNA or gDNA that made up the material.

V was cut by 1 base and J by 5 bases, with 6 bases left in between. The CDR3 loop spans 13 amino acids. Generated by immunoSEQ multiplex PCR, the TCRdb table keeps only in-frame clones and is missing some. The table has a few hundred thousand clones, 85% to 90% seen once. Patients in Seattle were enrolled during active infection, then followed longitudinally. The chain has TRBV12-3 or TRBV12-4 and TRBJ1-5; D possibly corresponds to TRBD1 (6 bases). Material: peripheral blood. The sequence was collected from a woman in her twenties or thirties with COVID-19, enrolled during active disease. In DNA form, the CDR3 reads TGTGCCAGCAGTTTAGGGGGGCATCAGCCCCAGCATTTT. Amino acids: CASSLGGHQPQHF.